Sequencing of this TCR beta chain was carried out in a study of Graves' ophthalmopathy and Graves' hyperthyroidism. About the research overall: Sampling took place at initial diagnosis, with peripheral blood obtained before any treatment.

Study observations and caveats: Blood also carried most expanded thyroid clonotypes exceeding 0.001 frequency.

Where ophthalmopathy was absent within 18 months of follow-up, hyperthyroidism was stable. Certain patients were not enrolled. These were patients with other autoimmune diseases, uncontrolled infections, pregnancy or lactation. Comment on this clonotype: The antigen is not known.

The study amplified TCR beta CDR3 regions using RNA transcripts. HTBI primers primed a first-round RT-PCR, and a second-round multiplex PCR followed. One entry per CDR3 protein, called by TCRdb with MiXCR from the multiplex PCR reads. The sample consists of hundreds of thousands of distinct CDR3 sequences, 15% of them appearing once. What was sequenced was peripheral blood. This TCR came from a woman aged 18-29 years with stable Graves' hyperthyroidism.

The CDR3 bases are TGTGCCAGCAGTTACCAACAGGGCGGGGCCGGGGAGCTGTTTTTT. Translation: CASSYQQGGAGELFF. V usage is TRBV6-2 or TRBV6-3 and J usage is TRBJ2-2; D is possibly TRBD1 or TRBD2 (6 bases each). Trimming removed 2 bases from V and 6 bases from J, with 13 bases in between. CDR3 length: 15 residues. CDR1 is MNHEY and CDR2 is SVGEGT in the germline V gene.